The 29 T cell receptor beta chains below all came from one sample that was sequenced in a study of beta chain features in type 1 diabetes. The whole isolated RNA underwent reverse transcription, so sequencing captured expressed TCRB transcripts. Profiling relied on immunoSEQ multiplex PCR, and the TCRdb table lists in-frame clones only, not all of them. The table records 860,000 or so clones, 15% to 20% of them present only once. The sequenced sample consisted of naive CD4+ T cells from blood. The receptors were sampled from a woman aged 18-29 years in good health.

The chain joins TRBV7-2 to TRBJ2-3, with D possibly being TRBD2 (6 bases). Looked up from germline, CDR1 is SGHTA and CDR2 is FQGNSA. This CDR3 contains 13 residues. The ends were cut back, 6 bases at V and 4 bases at J, with 11 bases in the middle. The CDR3 is CASSPGLADTQYF. CDR3 in DNA: TGTGCCAGCAGTCCGGGACTCGCAGATACGCAGTATTTT. The whole variable domain, remainder taken from reference TRBV7-2 and TRBJ2-3, is GAGVSQSPSNKVTEKGKDVELRCDPISGHTALYWYRQSLGQGLEFLIYFQGNSAPDKSGLPSDRFSAERTGGSVSTLTIQRTQQEDSAVYLCASSPGLADTQYFGPGTRLTVL.

This clone was counted only a few times. The chain carries TRBV7-9 and TRBJ2-7; D remains ambiguous. The germline gives CDR1 SEHNR, CDR2 FQNEAQ (reference sequence). V lost 0 bases, J lost 0 bases, and 6 bases lay in between. This CDR3 has 14 residues. The CDR3 bases are TGTGCCAGCAGCTTAGCTGCAAGCTCCTACGAGCAGTACTTC. Translating gives CASSLAASSYEQYF.

The chain is built from TRBV10-3 and TRBJ1-1; D call uncertain. The V end lost 10 bases, the J end lost 3 bases, and 12 bases lay between the germline ends. The CDR3 loop spans 12 amino acids. Germline V gene sequence: CDR1 ENHRY, CDR2 SYGVKD. The CDR3 loop is CATTNGDTEAFF. The CDR3 nucleotides are TGTGCCACGACTAACGGGGACACTGAAGCTTTCTTT.

This clone came up a few times. V is TRBV28 and J is TRBJ2-7; the D call may be TRBD1 or TRBD2 (6 bases each). The CDR3 has 14 residues. V lost 1 base to trimming and J lost 3 bases, with 10 bases between them. Germline-derived CDR1 and CDR2 are MDHEN and SYDVKM. The CDR3 bases are TGTGCCAGCAGTTTATCGGGGGCGATCTACGAGCAGTACTTC. This codes for CASSLSGAIYEQYF. The full variable domain, rest sourced from reference TRBV28 and TRBJ2-7, is DVKVTQSSRYLVKRTGEKVFLECVQDMDHENMFWYRQDPGLGLRLIYFSYDVKMKEKGDIPEGYSVSREKKERFSLILESASTNQTSMYLCASSLSGAIYEQYFGPGTRLTVT.

V and J are TRBV28 and TRBJ2-1; 8 bases map to TRBD1. Germline-derived CDR1 and CDR2 are MDHEN and SYDVKM. This CDR3 has 15 residues. V dropped 6 bases and J dropped 8; count of bases not matched to a gene: 12. CDR3 sequence (DNA): TGTGCCAGCAGGCCTTGGACAGGGTACGGTCATGAGCAGTTCTTC. Protein sequence: CASRPWTGYGHEQFF.

The rearrangement joins TRBV19 to TRBJ2-1, with TRBD1 matching over 9 bases. The CDR3 loop spans 16 amino acids. V lost 6 bases, J lost 7 bases, and 13 bases stayed unmatched. In germline, CDR1 is LNHDA, CDR2 SQIVND (reference sequence). This chain's CDR3 is CASSPLQGALGNEQFF. The CDR3 region has the DNA TGTGCCAGTAGCCCACTACAGGGGGCTCTCGGGAATGAGCAGTTCTTC.

This chain joins TRBV6-5 and TRBJ1-1; D is perhaps TRBD1 (6 bases). Per the germline V gene, CDR1 is MNHEY and CDR2 is SVGAGI. The V end lost 2 bases, the J end lost 7 bases, and 8 bases lay between the germline ends. The CDR3 is 12 amino acids. As DNA, the CDR3 is TGTGCCAGCAGTTACATCAGGGGTGAAGCTTTCTTT. The encoded protein is CASSYIRGEAFF.

This chain joins TRBV10-3 and TRBJ2-2; no reliable D call. The CDR3 extends over 15 amino acids. With 5 bases removed from V and 0 bases from J, the gap between germline ends came to 10 bases. CDR1 and CDR2 from the germline V gene are ENHRY and SYGVKD. CDR3 in DNA: TGTGCCATCAGTTATTCTGCGGCGAACACCGGGGAGCTGTTTTTT. Translating gives CAISYSAANTGELFF.

In its sample, this clone was seen a few times. J is TRBJ1-1 and V is TRBV27, with D uncertain. V was shortened by 3 bases and J by 5 bases, with 16 bases between the two germline ends. The CDR3 runs 15 residues. Per germline, CDR1 MNHEY and CDR2 SMNVEV (reference sequence). CDR3 DNA: TGTGCCAGCAGTTTGGTCCCCGGAGAGTGGACTGAAGCTTTCTTT. Translation gives CASSLVPGEWTEAFF.

The chain is built from TRBV7-2 and TRBJ2-3, with 12 positions matching TRBD2. The V gene's germline CDR1 is SGHTA and CDR2 FQGNSA. Trimming at V came to 5 bases and at J to 6 bases, leaving 9 bases not matched to a gene. The CDR3 has 16 residues. Here the CDR3 DNA reads TGTGCCAGCAGCCGCCGCCTAGCGGGAGGGCCGGATACGCAGTATTTT. It codes for CASSRRLAGGPDTQYF. Using reference TRBV7-2 and TRBJ2-3 for the parts outside the CDR3, the full variable domain is GAGVSQSPSNKVTEKGKDVELRCDPISGHTALYWYRQSLGQGLEFLIYFQGNSAPDKSGLPSDRFSAERTGGSVSTLTIQRTQQEDSAVYLCASSRRLAGGPDTQYFGPGTRLTVL.

The table lists this clone with a few counts. The genes are TRBV10-3 and TRBJ2-5; the match to TRBD1 covers 7 bases. CDR1 and CDR2 from the germline V gene are ENHRY and SYGVKD. V lost 5 bases to trimming and J lost 4 bases; unmatched junction nucleotides: 7. The CDR3 runs 14 residues. The CDR3 is CAISPGTDRETQYF. The CDR3 nucleotides are TGTGCCATCAGTCCCGGGACAGACCGAGAGACCCAGTACTTC.

This clone was found a few times. The chain joins TRBV25-1 to TRBJ1-4, with TRBD1 as a possible D gene (6 bases). The CDR3 length is 14 residues. V was shortened by 3 bases and J by 7 bases, with 12 bases between the two germline ends. Germline lookup yields CDR1 MGHDK and CDR2 SYGVNS. Written as DNA, the CDR3 is TGTGCCAGCAGTGAGGGGGGGGCTGGTGAAAAACTGTTTTTT. This gives the protein CASSEGGAGEKLFF.

The genes are TRBV5-1 and TRBJ2-2; 7 bases fit TRBD1. Germline CDR1 reads SGHRS; CDR2 reads YFSETQ. The CDR3 sequence is 16 residues long. V was clipped by 4 bases and J by 0 bases; unmatched bases: 6. The CDR3 spells CASSQTGQTNTGELFF. CDR3 sequence (DNA): TGCGCCAGCAGCCAGACGGGACAGACGAACACCGGGGAGCTGTTTTTT.

This clone came up a few times. V is TRBV7-3 and J is TRBJ2-1, with D unclear. The CDR3 consists of 13 residues. V was pared by 3 bases and J by 8 bases, with 11 bases between. The germline V gene has CDR1 SGHTA and CDR2 FQGTGA. CDR3 in DNA: TGTGCCAGCAGCTTTAGCCCGTACGATGAGCAGTTCTTC. This encodes CASSFSPYDEQFF.

This clone was seen more than once but under ten times. The chain employs TRBV11-2 and TRBJ1-1; D is unclear. V lost 1 base to trimming and J lost 5 bases, with 8 bases between them. The CDR3 is 13 residues long. Germline V CDR1 and CDR2: SGHAT, FQNNGV. The CDR3 sequence: CASSLALYTEAFF. In nucleotides, the CDR3 is TGTGCCAGCAGCTTAGCGTTGTATACTGAAGCTTTCTTT.

The chain carries TRBV7-9 and TRBJ1-2, with no clear D. Germline-derived CDR1 and CDR2 are SEHNR and FQNEAQ (reference sequence). The CDR3 runs to 17 residues. V lost 3 bases, J lost 0 bases, and 17 bases lay in between. The CDR3: CASSLGVGSGTNYGYTF. The CDR3 nucleotides read TGTGCCAGCAGCTTGGGAGTAGGGAGCGGGACTAACTATGGCTACACCTTC.

V gene TRBV5-4 combines with J gene TRBJ1-2, with 11 bases lining up with TRBD1. J gave up 2 bases and V 4 bases, and 4 bases lay outside the gene matches. There are 15 residues in the CDR3. Germline V gene sequence: CDR1 SGHNT, CDR2 YYREEE (reference sequence). The CDR3 here is CASSKGQGGNYGYTF. The CDR3 DNA follows: TGTGCCAGCAGCAAGGGACAGGGGGGGAACTATGGCTACACCTTC. Full variable domain (rest looked up from reference TRBV5-4 and TRBJ1-2): ETGVTQSPTHLIKTRGQQVTLRCSSQSGHNTVSWYQQALGQGPQFIFQYYREEENGRGNFPPRFSGLQFPNYSSELNVNALELDDSALYLCASSKGQGGNYGYTFGSGTRLTVV.

The chain is built from TRBV7-8 and TRBJ2-7, with a weak D call TRBD2 (5 bases). V lost 7 bases, J lost 3 bases, and 19 bases lay in between. The CDR3 sequence is 15 residues long. The germline V gene encodes CDR1 SGHVS and CDR2 FQNEAQ. The chain's CDR3 is CASTPSQDWGYEQYF. The CDR3, as DNA: TGTGCCAGCACCCCCAGTCAGGACTGGGGCTACGAGCAGTACTTC.

This clone has a handful of counts. The CDR3 DNA reads as TGCGCCAGCGCGGGACAGGGTGCAGATACGCAGTATTTT. It codes for CASAGQGADTQYF. The J gene is TRBJ2-3, the V gene TRBV5-1; 9 bases fit TRBD1. CDR3 length: 13 residues. The ends lost 7 bases at V and 4 bases at J; junction bases unmatched: 4. CDR1 and CDR2 from the germline V gene are SGHRS and YFSETQ.

The genes are TRBV2 and TRBJ2-5; 9 bases agree with TRBD1. Germline assignment: CDR1 SNHLY and CDR2 FYNNEI. The V segment lost 5 bases and the J segment 5 bases; nucleotides outside the gene matches: 3. This CDR3 contains 13 residues. The CDR3: CASSLGQGETQYF. In DNA, the CDR3 is TGTGCCAGCAGTCTGGGACAGGGCGAGACCCAGTACTTC.

This clone was counted between two and nine times. The V and J genes are TRBV9 and TRBJ1-3, with 10 bases that match TRBD1. The CDR3 consists of 19 residues. Per germline, CDR1 SGDLS and CDR2 YYNGEE. The V segment lost 3 bases and the J segment 3 bases; nucleotides outside the gene matches: 15. The CDR3 loop is CASSERPVSGTGVGNTIYF. The CDR3 DNA is TGTGCCAGCAGCGAGAGGCCGGTATCCGGGACAGGGGTTGGAAACACCATATATTTT. The entire variable domain, with the rest obtained from reference TRBV9 and TRBJ1-3, is as follows: DSGVTQTPKHLITATGQRVTLRCSPRSGDLSVYWYQQSLDQGLQFLIQYYNGEERAKGNILERFSAQQFPDLHSELNLSSLELGDSALYFCASSERPVSGTGVGNTIYFGEGSWLTVV.

The gene calls are TRBV5-1 and TRBJ2-1; a weak D match, TRBD2 (6 bases). CDR3 length equals 14 residues. Trimming stripped 3 bases from V and 3 bases from J, with 10 bases between. Germline V gives CDR1 SGHRS, CDR2 YFSETQ. The DNA of the CDR3 is TGCGCCAGCAGCTCCGGACTAATCTACAATGAGCAGTTCTTC. Protein: CASSSGLIYNEQFF.

The rearrangement joins TRBV29-1 to TRBJ2-7; TRBD2 matches at 9 bases. The CDR3 totals 13 residues. Trimming cost V 4 bases and J 4 bases; bases outside gene matches: 5. Per the germline V gene, CDR1 is SQVTM and CDR2 is ANQGSEA. The CDR3 DNA sequence: TGCAGCGTTGTGGGTAGCGGGGGATACGAGCAGTACTTC. Protein product: CSVVGSGGYEQYF.

In this sample, this clone turned up a few times. The chain employs TRBV7-2 and TRBJ2-1; 12 bases align to TRBD2. V shed 3 bases, J shed 6 bases, and the junction held 3 bases outside the gene matches. This CDR3 has 15 residues. Looked up from germline, CDR1 is SGHTA and CDR2 is FQGNSA. For the CDR3, the DNA is TGTGCCAGCAGCTTGGGACTAGCGGGCTTCAATGAGCAGTTCTTC. The encoded protein is CASSLGLAGFNEQFF.

This clone has a handful of counts. The genes are TRBV6-5 and TRBJ2-5; D tentatively fits TRBD1 or TRBD2 (5 bases each). Trimming pared 7 bases from V and 7 bases from J, leaving 19 bases between. CDR1 MNHEY and CDR2 SVGAGI come from the germline V gene. The CDR3 has 14 residues. CDR3 sequence reads: CASTIGTGMGTQYF. CDR3 bases: TGTGCCAGCACCATCGGGACGGGAATGGGGACCCAGTACTTC.

This chain joins TRBV10-3 and TRBJ1-2; 8 bases are shared with TRBD1. The CDR3 has 14 residues. The germline CDR1 and CDR2 sequences are ENHRY and SYGVKD. The trim removed 2 bases at V and 4 bases at J, leaving 3 bases unmatched. CDR3 sequence: CAISEDRGTYGYTF. As DNA, the CDR3 is TGTGCCATCAGTGAGGACAGGGGTACCTATGGCTACACCTTC.

This chain links TRBV9 with TRBJ2-3; unclear D gene. The CDR3 has 13 amino acids. The V gene's germline CDR1 is SGDLS and CDR2 YYNGEE. With 0 bases removed from V and 4 bases from J, the gap between germline ends came to 6 bases. The CDR3 DNA reads as TGTGCCAGCAGCGTAGCGCCCTCAGATACGCAGTATTTT. Protein: CASSVAPSDTQYF.

V is TRBV4-1 and J is TRBJ1-4, with 7 bases lining up with TRBD1. From germline, CDR1 is MGHRA and CDR2 YSYEKL. The CDR3 spans 18 residues. J gave up 8 bases and V 4 bases, and 19 bases lay outside the gene matches. The CDR3 loop reads CASSRRQGLPMSGEKLFF. CDR3 in DNA: TGCGCCAGCAGCCGAAGACAGGGATTGCCTATGTCTGGCGAAAAACTGTTTTTT.

The chain carries TRBV7-8 and TRBJ1-2, with no clear D. The germline V gene has CDR1 SGHVS and CDR2 FQNEAQ. The CDR3 sequence is 16 residues long. V was clipped by 4 bases and J by 6 bases, with 21 bases between them. The CDR3 nucleotides read TGTGCCAGCAGCTCCATAGACGGGTTGAAGGCGCATGGCTACACCTTC. This encodes CASSSIDGLKAHGYTF.